The rows below give T cell receptor beta chains drawn from one sample of a study of regulatory T cells in long-lasting Graves disease. TCRdb analysed the multiplex PCR reads with MiXCR anew, one entry per CDR3 protein. The repertoire holds under 500,000 distinct CDR3 sequences, with 20% to 25% as singletons. Sequenced material: peripheral blood mononuclear cells (PBMCs), taken when the disease was refractory, from a patient treated with antithyroid drugs. These receptors were taken from a female donor with Graves disease. The CDR3 runs from the conserved cysteine through the conserved F or W. The D gene is left open where the match is weak. A row's size may be missing; if present it is once, few, many or a size class.

d_call: .; clone_size: few; v_call: TRBV15; cdr3_length: 16; j_call: TRBJ2-2; cdr3_nt: TGTGCCACCAGCAGAGAATCGTGGCAGGCCACCGGGGAGCTGTTTTTT; cdr3_aa: CATSRESWQATGELFF
d_call: .; clone_size: .; v_call: TRBV29-1; cdr3_length: 11; j_call: TRBJ1-2; cdr3_nt: TGCAGCGTGGAGAACACGGGAGGCTACACCTTC; cdr3_aa: CSVENTGGYTF
d_call: TRBD2; clone_size: many; v_call: TRBV7-8; cdr3_length: 15; j_call: TRBJ2-7; cdr3_nt: TGTGCCAGCAGCTCCCGGACTAGCGGGAGGTACGAGCAGTACTTC; cdr3_aa: CASSSRTSGRYEQYF
d_call: .; clone_size: .; v_call: TRBV11-2; cdr3_length: 13; j_call: TRBJ2-1; cdr3_nt: TGTGCCAGCGGGGCTGGCGGATACAATGAGCAGTTCTTC; cdr3_aa: CASGAGGYNEQFF
d_call: .; clone_size: many; v_call: TRBV11-2; cdr3_length: 13; j_call: TRBJ2-7; cdr3_nt: TGTGCCAGCAGCTCCCCCGCGGGTTACGAGCAGTACTTC; cdr3_aa: CASSSPAGYEQYF
d_call: .; clone_size: .; v_call: TRBV20-1; cdr3_length: 15; j_call: TRBJ2-1; cdr3_nt: TGCAGTGCTAGGGCGCGGCAGGGAAGGCACAATGAGCAGTTCTTC; cdr3_aa: CSARARQGRHNEQFF
d_call: .; clone_size: many; v_call: TRBV30; cdr3_length: 12; j_call: TRBJ2-7; cdr3_nt: TGTGCCTGGAAAGGGGCGAACTACGAGCAGTACTTC; cdr3_aa: CAWKGANYEQYF
d_call: .; clone_size: .; v_call: TRBV6-5; cdr3_length: 15; j_call: TRBJ2-3; cdr3_nt: TGTGCCAGCAGTTACGGGGCGACTAGCACAGATACGCAGTATTTT; cdr3_aa: CASSYGATSTDTQYF
d_call: TRBD1; clone_size: many; v_call: TRBV12-5; cdr3_length: 16; j_call: TRBJ1-1; cdr3_nt: TGTGCTAGTGGTTTGGTTACAGGGGTTCATTATTATGAAGCTTTCTTT; cdr3_aa: CASGLVTGVHYYEAFF
d_call: .; clone_size: once; v_call: TRBV10-1; cdr3_length: 11; j_call: TRBJ1-5; cdr3_nt: TGCGCCAGCCAGTTAGGGCAGCCCCAGCATTTT; cdr3_aa: CASQLGQPQHF
d_call: TRBD2; clone_size: .; v_call: TRBV24-1; cdr3_length: 16; j_call: TRBJ2-3; cdr3_nt: TGTGCCACCGCCGTCCGGGCGGGGGGCACCACAGATACGCAGTATTTT; cdr3_aa: CATAVRAGGTTDTQYF
d_call: TRBD2; clone_size: .; v_call: TRBV28; cdr3_length: 16; j_call: TRBJ2-3; cdr3_nt: TGTGCCAGCAGTTCCCAGGAAGGGAGGGCCGCAGATACGCAGTATTTT; cdr3_aa: CASSSQEGRAADTQYF
d_call: .; clone_size: .; v_call: TRBV10-3; cdr3_length: 14; j_call: TRBJ2-7; cdr3_nt: TGTGCCATCAGTGGACTAGGGGAGGGGGGCGAGCAGTACTTC; cdr3_aa: CAISGLGEGGEQYF
d_call: .; clone_size: many; v_call: TRBV12-3/TRBV12-4; cdr3_length: 13; j_call: TRBJ2-5; cdr3_nt: TGTGCCAGCAGTTTATGGGGTCCCAGCACCCAGTACTTC; cdr3_aa: CASSLWGPSTQYF
d_call: .; clone_size: few; v_call: TRBV7-2; cdr3_length: 19; j_call: TRBJ1-5; cdr3_nt: TGTGCCAGCAGCCGTAGTAAGCTACGGCTAGATCTATTAAATCAGCCCCAGCATTTT; cdr3_aa: CASSRSKLRLDLLNQPQHF
d_call: TRBD2; clone_size: .; v_call: TRBV9; cdr3_length: 14; j_call: TRBJ2-5; cdr3_nt: TGTGCCAGCAGCGTATACGGGACTAGAGAGACCCAGTACTTC; cdr3_aa: CASSVYGTRETQYF
d_call: TRBD1; clone_size: few; v_call: TRBV15; cdr3_length: 14; j_call: TRBJ1-4; cdr3_nt: TGTGCCACCGGGGGACAGGGGGGTAATGAAAAACTGTTTTTT; cdr3_aa: CATGGQGGNEKLFF
d_call: .; clone_size: few; v_call: TRBV12-3/TRBV12-4; cdr3_length: 13; j_call: TRBJ1-5; cdr3_nt: TGTGCCAGCACCATGGGGGGTGGTCAGCCCCAGCATTTT; cdr3_aa: CASTMGGGQPQHF
d_call: TRBD2; clone_size: many; v_call: TRBV12-3/TRBV12-4; cdr3_length: 14; j_call: TRBJ2-7; cdr3_nt: TGTGCCAGCAGTCCCGGACTAGCGGGAAGGGAGCAGTACTTC; cdr3_aa: CASSPGLAGREQYF
d_call: .; clone_size: many; v_call: TRBV12-3/TRBV12-4; cdr3_length: 13; j_call: TRBJ2-5; cdr3_nt: TGTGCCAGCGCCAAGGGATCCGGCGTACGAAGGTACTTC; cdr3_aa: CASAKGSGVRRYF
d_call: .; clone_size: many; v_call: TRBV28; cdr3_length: 16; j_call: TRBJ1-1; cdr3_nt: TGTGCCAGCAGTTTGTCCGCCCAGGGGCTGAACACTGAAGCTTTCTTT; cdr3_aa: CASSLSAQGLNTEAFF
d_call: .; clone_size: many; v_call: TRBV18; cdr3_length: 13; j_call: TRBJ1-1; cdr3_nt: TGTGCCAGCTCACGAGACGAGGGGCGTGAAGCTTTCTTT; cdr3_aa: CASSRDEGREAFF
d_call: TRBD2; clone_size: few; v_call: TRBV28; cdr3_length: 15; j_call: TRBJ2-3; cdr3_nt: TGTACCAGCAGTTGGCTAGCGGGTCTCACAGATACGCAGTATTTT; cdr3_aa: CTSSWLAGLTDTQYF
d_call: TRBD2; clone_size: .; v_call: TRBV12-3/TRBV12-4; cdr3_length: 20; j_call: TRBJ2-1; cdr3_nt: TGTGCCAGCAGTTCCAAGGGGTCTGGGGCGGGAGGTGGGGTAGACAATGAGCAGTTCTTC; cdr3_aa: CASSSKGSGAGGGVDNEQFF
d_call: TRBD2; clone_size: few; v_call: TRBV28; cdr3_length: 16; j_call: TRBJ2-2; cdr3_nt: TGTGCCAGCAGCACAGCGGGAGTGAGTCACACCGGGGAGCTGTTTTTT; cdr3_aa: CASSTAGVSHTGELFF
d_call: .; clone_size: many; v_call: TRBV6-1; cdr3_length: 14; j_call: TRBJ2-7; cdr3_nt: TGTGCCAGCAGTCCGGACGACAGTAGGCCCGAGCAGTACTTC; cdr3_aa: CASSPDDSRPEQYF
d_call: TRBD2; clone_size: few; v_call: TRBV3-1; cdr3_length: 17; j_call: TRBJ2-3; cdr3_nt: TGTGCCAGCAGCCCGGGACTAGCGGAGCCCTACACAGATACGCAGTATTTT; cdr3_aa: CASSPGLAEPYTDTQYF
d_call: .; clone_size: many; v_call: TRBV28; cdr3_length: 11; j_call: TRBJ2-7; cdr3_nt: TGTGCCAGCCAAGCACCCTACGAGCAGTACTTC; cdr3_aa: CASQAPYEQYF
d_call: .; clone_size: many; v_call: TRBV29-1; cdr3_length: 9; j_call: TRBJ1-2; cdr3_nt: TGCAGCGTTCGTCGTGGCTACACCTTC; cdr3_aa: CSVRRGYTF
d_call: .; clone_size: few; v_call: TRBV5-1; cdr3_length: 17; j_call: TRBJ2-5; cdr3_nt: TGCGCCAGCAGCCGAAAAGTCTGGAAGCTGATACAAGAGACCCAGTACTTC; cdr3_aa: CASSRKVWKLIQETQYF
d_call: TRBD2; clone_size: many; v_call: TRBV28; cdr3_length: 14; j_call: TRBJ2-7; cdr3_nt: TGTGCCAGCAGTCCACCGGGGACTAGCGCCGAGCAGTACTTC; cdr3_aa: CASSPPGTSAEQYF
d_call: TRBD1; clone_size: few; v_call: TRBV27; cdr3_length: 16; j_call: TRBJ1-5; cdr3_nt: TGTGCCAGCAGTTTATTGACAGGGGGCAGCGATCAGCCCCAGCATTTT; cdr3_aa: CASSLLTGGSDQPQHF
d_call: TRBD1; clone_size: .; v_call: TRBV19; cdr3_length: 13; j_call: TRBJ1-5; cdr3_nt: TGTGCCAGTGGACAGGGATCAAATCAGCCCCAGCATTTT; cdr3_aa: CASGQGSNQPQHF
d_call: TRBD2; clone_size: few; v_call: TRBV5-1; cdr3_length: 14; j_call: TRBJ2-1; cdr3_nt: TGCGCCAGCAGCTTGGGGACTAGCGGGAATGAGCAGTTCTTC; cdr3_aa: CASSLGTSGNEQFF
d_call: .; clone_size: many; v_call: TRBV29-1; cdr3_length: 11; j_call: TRBJ2-7; cdr3_nt: TGCAGCGTTGGCTCCGGGTACGAGCAGTACTTC; cdr3_aa: CSVGSGYEQYF
d_call: .; clone_size: many; v_call: TRBV10-3; cdr3_length: 15; j_call: TRBJ2-6; cdr3_nt: TGTGCCATCAGAACCGATCTCTCTGGGGCCAACGTCCTGACTTTC; cdr3_aa: CAIRTDLSGANVLTF
d_call: .; clone_size: few; v_call: TRBV6-2/TRBV6-3; cdr3_length: 13; j_call: TRBJ2-7; cdr3_nt: TGTGCCAGCAGGTACGGGCTGACCTACGAGCAGTACTTC; cdr3_aa: CASRYGLTYEQYF
d_call: TRBD2; clone_size: few; v_call: TRBV3-1; cdr3_length: 17; j_call: TRBJ2-4; cdr3_nt: TGTGCCAGCAGCCAACCTAGACTAGCGGGGGTCGGAAACATTCAGTACTTC; cdr3_aa: CASSQPRLAGVGNIQYF
d_call: .; clone_size: few; v_call: TRBV10-3; cdr3_length: 13; j_call: TRBJ1-1; cdr3_nt: TGTGCCATCAGAGGCCAGCAGAACACTGAAGCTTTCTTT; cdr3_aa: CAIRGQQNTEAFF
d_call: TRBD1; clone_size: few; v_call: TRBV6-1; cdr3_length: 18; j_call: TRBJ2-6; cdr3_nt: TGTGCCAGCGGCGCACCGGGACAGGGGGCCTCTGGGGCCAACGTCCTGACTTTC; cdr3_aa: CASGAPGQGASGANVLTF
d_call: .; clone_size: .; v_call: TRBV28; cdr3_length: 14; j_call: TRBJ1-5; cdr3_nt: TGTGCCAGCAGTTTGGGGATGGGGAATCAGCCCCAGCATTTT; cdr3_aa: CASSLGMGNQPQHF
d_call: .; clone_size: many; v_call: TRBV6-1; cdr3_length: 10; j_call: TRBJ1-1; cdr3_nt: TGTGCCACGTGGGGAGGGGCAGCTTTCTTT; cdr3_aa: CATWGGAAFF
d_call: TRBD2; clone_size: .; v_call: TRBV30; cdr3_length: 12; j_call: TRBJ2-7; cdr3_nt: TGTGCCTGGAGTTCTAGCGGCTACGAGCAGTACTTC; cdr3_aa: CAWSSSGYEQYF
d_call: TRBD2; clone_size: many; v_call: TRBV6-1; cdr3_length: 16; j_call: TRBJ2-7; cdr3_nt: TGTGCCAGCACTTCGGGCTCTAGCGGGGGATTCTACGAGCAGTACTTC; cdr3_aa: CASTSGSSGGFYEQYF
d_call: .; clone_size: .; v_call: TRBV19; cdr3_length: 14; j_call: TRBJ1-2; cdr3_nt: TGTGCCAGTAGTTCCCGGGACGTCTTGGGTGGCTACACCTTC; cdr3_aa: CASSSRDVLGGYTF
d_call: TRBD1; clone_size: few; v_call: TRBV3-1; cdr3_length: 15; j_call: TRBJ1-1; cdr3_nt: TGTGCCAGCAGCCCTACCGGGACAGGGGGCACTGAAGCTTTCTTT; cdr3_aa: CASSPTGTGGTEAFF